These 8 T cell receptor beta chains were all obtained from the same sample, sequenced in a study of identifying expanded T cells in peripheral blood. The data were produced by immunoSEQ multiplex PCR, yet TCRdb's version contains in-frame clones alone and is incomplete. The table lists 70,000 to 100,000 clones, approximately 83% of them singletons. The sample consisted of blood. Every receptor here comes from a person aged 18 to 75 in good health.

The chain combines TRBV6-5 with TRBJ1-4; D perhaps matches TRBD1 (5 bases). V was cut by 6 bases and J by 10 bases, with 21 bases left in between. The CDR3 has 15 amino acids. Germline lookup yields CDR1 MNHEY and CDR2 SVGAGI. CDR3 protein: CASRTTTGTQGKLFF. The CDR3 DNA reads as TGTGCCAGCAGAACGACAACCGGGACCCAGGGAAAACTGTTTTTT.

CDR3 DNA: TGTGCCAGCAGCCGTGACCGGGCGGCCAAAAACATTCAGTACTTC. Translated: CASSRDRAAKNIQYF. V usage is TRBV9 and J usage is TRBJ2-4; no reliable D call. V lost 4 bases and J 1 base, leaving 12 bases between the germline ends. The germline V gene has CDR1 SGDLS and CDR2 YYNGEE. CDR3 length: 15 residues.

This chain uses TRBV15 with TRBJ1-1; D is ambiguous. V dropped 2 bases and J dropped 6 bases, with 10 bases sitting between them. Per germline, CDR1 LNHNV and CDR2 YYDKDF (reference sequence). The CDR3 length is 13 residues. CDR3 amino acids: CATSRTTVAEAFF. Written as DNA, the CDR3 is TGTGCCACCAGCAGAACGACGGTTGCTGAAGCTTTCTTT. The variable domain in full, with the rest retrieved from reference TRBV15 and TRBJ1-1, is DAMVIQNPRYQVTQFGKPVTLSCSQTLNHNVMYWYQQKSSQAPKLLFHYYDKDFNNEADTPDNFQSRRPNTSFCFLDIRSPGLGDTAMYLCATSRTTVAEAFFGQGTRLTVV.

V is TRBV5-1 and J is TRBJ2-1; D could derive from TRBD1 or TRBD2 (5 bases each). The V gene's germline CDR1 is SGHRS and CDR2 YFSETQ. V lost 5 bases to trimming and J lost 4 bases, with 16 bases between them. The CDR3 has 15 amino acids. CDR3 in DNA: TGCGCCAGCAGTCCGAGCAGTGAGGGGTACAATGAGCAGTTCTTC. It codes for CASSPSSEGYNEQFF.

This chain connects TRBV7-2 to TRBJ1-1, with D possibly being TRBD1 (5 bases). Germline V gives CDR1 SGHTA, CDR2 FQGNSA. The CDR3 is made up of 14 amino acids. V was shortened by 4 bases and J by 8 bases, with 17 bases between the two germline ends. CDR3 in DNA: TGTGCCAGCAGCTACCGGGGGAGAAGTCTAGAAGCTTTCTTT. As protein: CASSYRGRSLEAFF. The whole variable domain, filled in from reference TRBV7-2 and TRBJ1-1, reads GAGVSQSPSNKVTEKGKDVELRCDPISGHTALYWYRQSLGQGLEFLIYFQGNSAPDKSGLPSDRFSAERTGGSVSTLTIQRTQQEDSAVYLCASSYRGRSLEAFFGQGTRLTVV.

CDR3 residues: CASSIDTDGYEQYF. CDR3 DNA sequence: TGTGCCAGTAGTATAGACACCGACGGCTACGAGCAGTACTTC. J is TRBJ2-7 and V is TRBV19; D is unresolved. V shed 0 bases and J shed 3 bases, with 9 bases lying between them. The CDR3 runs 14 residues. The germline gives CDR1 LNHDA, CDR2 SQIVND (reference sequence).

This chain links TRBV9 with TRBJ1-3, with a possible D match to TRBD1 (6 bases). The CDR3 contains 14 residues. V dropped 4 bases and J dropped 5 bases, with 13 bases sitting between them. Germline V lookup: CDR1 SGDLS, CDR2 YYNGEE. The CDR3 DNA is TGTGCCAGCAGCCAAACAGGGTCGAGAAACACCATATATTTT. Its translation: CASSQTGSRNTIYF. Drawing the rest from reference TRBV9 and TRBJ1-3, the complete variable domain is DSGVTQTPKHLITATGQRVTLRCSPRSGDLSVYWYQQSLDQGLQFLIQYYNGEERAKGNILERFSAQQFPDLHSELNLSSLELGDSALYFCASSQTGSRNTIYFGEGSWLTVV.

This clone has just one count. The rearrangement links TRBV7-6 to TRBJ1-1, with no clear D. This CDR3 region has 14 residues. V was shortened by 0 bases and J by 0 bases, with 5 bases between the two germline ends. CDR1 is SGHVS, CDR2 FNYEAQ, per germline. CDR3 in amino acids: CASSLAELNTEAFF. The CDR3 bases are TGTGCCAGCAGCTTAGCGGAGTTGAACACTGAAGCTTTCTTT. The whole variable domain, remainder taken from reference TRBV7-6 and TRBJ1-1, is GAGVSQSPRYKVTKRGQDVALRCDPISGHVSLYWYRQALGQGPEFLTYFNYEAQQDKSGLPNDRFSAERPEGSISTLTIQRTEQRDSAMYRCASSLAELNTEAFFGQGTRLTVV.